The clone carrying this TCR beta chain was recorded a few times. This entry belongs to a study of human T cells and chemical hapten exposure. Per germline, CDR1 SGHDN and CDR2 FVKESK. There are 14 residues in the CDR3. The ends lost 6 bases at V and 8 bases at J; junction bases unmatched: 4. MiXCR was run by TCRdb on the RACE reads, yielding one entry per CDR3 protein. Altogether 89,000 or so distinct CDR3 sequences are present, 8.5% to 9% being singletons, with the ten largest covering around 2.6%. Regarding time point: pre-sensitization, week 0. Noted treatment: therapeutic diphenylcyclopropenone sensitization with weekly scalp DPC.

This TCR was recovered from a man aged 35 to 55 with alopecia areata. Some clones in this sample may be carry-over from other donors' samples. This sample comprised whole blood, obtained in connection with sensitization to the hapten diphenylcyclopropenone (DPC). V usage is TRBV14 and J usage is TRBJ2-1; 13 bases fit TRBD2. CDR3 in amino acids: CASRPGLAGDEQFF. The CDR3 DNA is TGTGCCAGCAGACCCGGACTAGCGGGAGATGAGCAGTTCTTC.